The clone carrying this T cell receptor (beta chain) occurred a few times. TCRdb called clones again from the PCR reads with MiXCR. Of 21,000 or so clones in the sample, over 25% are singletons; the top ten hold more than 13%. V lost 7 bases to trimming and J lost 5 bases, with 23 bases between them. Looked up from germline, CDR1 is SGHAT and CDR2 is FQNNGV. This CDR3 has 16 residues. Until they underwent thyroid surgery, no patient had received any treatment. The entry originates in a study of metastatic and nonmetastatic thyroid tumors. Study-level background: Repertoire comparisons spanned blood and tumor or nodule tissue from malignant and benign thyroid patients.

Sequencing was carried out using tumor tissue. This rearrangement joins TRBV11-2 to TRBJ1-2, with D maybe TRBD1 (6 bases). This TCR was sampled from a male donor with papillary thyroid cancer or a benign thyroid nodule (not recorded which). Some clones in this sample may be carry-over from other donors' samples. In DNA form, the CDR3 reads TGTGCCAGCATCCCCACAACCTACCAGGGGCTGTATGGCTACACCTTC. Amino acid sequence: CASIPTTYQGLYGYTF.